The 4 T cell receptor beta chains in this list originate from one sample, sequenced in a study of T-cell reconstitution after alpha-beta-depleted transplantation in children. Unique molecular identifiers were incorporated when the TCRbeta library was constructed. Each CDR3 protein is one row after TCRdb ran MiXCR on the PCR reads. The repertoire holds 700,000 to 950,000 distinct CDR3 sequences, with roughly 16% as singletons. The sample was PBMCs, mostly from graft donor cells, taken 360 days after TCRalphabeta/CD19-depleted stem cell transplant. The receptors originated from a male patient between 10 and 17 years old who had a stem cell transplant for acute lymphoblastic leukemia, so the T cells may come from the graft donor.

V and J are TRBV1 and TRBJ2-3; the table's TRBD2 call for D was not verified on the DNA. TRBV1 is deemed a pseudogene. The CDR3 totals 17 residues. The CDR3 spells CTSSQQRAGGPTDTQYF. The CDR3 DNA follows: TGCACCAGCAGCCAACAGAGGGCGGGAGGGCCCACAGATACGCAGTATTTT.

V gene TRBV7-9 combines with J gene TRBJ2-3; D possibly corresponds to TRBD2 (6 bases). Germline V gives CDR1 SEHNR, CDR2 FQNEAQ (reference sequence). Trimming pared 4 bases from V and 7 bases from J, leaving 21 bases between. This CDR3 region has 16 residues. This chain's CDR3 is CASSSTRVADLYTQYF. The CDR3 coding sequence is TGTGCCAGCAGCTCAACCAGGGTAGCGGACCTATATACGCAGTATTTT.

This clonotype showed up just a few times. The rearrangement links TRBV20-1 to TRBJ2-5, with D unclear. The CDR3 has 13 amino acids. The V gene lost 7 bases and the J gene lost 4 bases, with 16 bases spanning the gap. CDR1 and CDR2 (germline): DFQATT, SNEGSKA (reference sequence). The CDR3 loop reads CSGTVQPTETQYF. CDR3 bases: TGCAGTGGTACCGTTCAGCCCACAGAGACCCAGTACTTC.

This clonotype was seen at least ten times. The CDR3 region has the DNA TGCGCCAGCAGCTTCCTCAAGGACAGCTCCTACGAGCAGTACTTC. It translates to CASSFLKDSSYEQYF. The chain has TRBV5-1 and TRBJ2-7; D perhaps matches TRBD1 (6 bases). Deletions cut 2 bases from V and 0 bases from J, with 12 bases between. Germline assignment: CDR1 SGHRS and CDR2 YFSETQ. CDR3 length: 15 residues. Full variable domain (remainder filled in from reference TRBV5-1 and TRBJ2-7): KAGVTQTPRYLIKTRGQQVTLSCSPISGHRSVSWYQQTPGQGLQFLFEYFSETQRNKGNFPGRFSGRQFSNSRSEMNVSTLELGDSALYLCASSFLKDSSYEQYFGPGTRLTVT.